This is a list of T cell receptor beta chains from one sample in a study of control samples from healthy donors and cancer patients. Profiling relied on immunoSEQ multiplex PCR, and the TCRdb table lists in-frame clones only, not all of them. The sample records about 170,000 clones, 94% being singletons. The sample was blood. All receptors derive from a woman aged 18-29 years in good health. The CDR3 runs from the conserved cysteine through the conserved F or W. Each record gives: D gene, J gene, clone size, V gene, CDR3 length, CDR3 protein, CDR3 DNA. The D gene is left open where the match is weak. The size entry is marked missing in some rows and otherwise reads once, few, many or a size class.

TRBD1	TRBJ2-2	.	TRBV19	15	CASSTGDSPTGELFF	TGTGCCAGTAGTACAGGGGACAGCCCTACCGGGGAGCTGTTTTTT
TRBD1	TRBJ2-7	.	TRBV10-2	14	CASSEQGGTYEQYF	TGCGCCAGCAGTGAGCAAGGGGGCACCTACGAGCAGTACTTC
.	TRBJ2-2	.	TRBV13	16	CASSLSGAMNTGELFF	TGTGCCAGCAGCTTATCAGGGGCCATGAACACCGGGGAGCTGTTTTTT
TRBD1	TRBJ2-3	once	TRBV19	17	CASRGRDRGRVTDTQYF	TGTGCCAGCCGGGGGCGGGACAGGGGTCGCGTCACAGATACGCAGTATTTT
.	TRBJ2-7	.	TRBV3-1/TRBV3-2	15	CASSPWGAPIYEQYF	TGTGCCAGCAGCCCCTGGGGGGCCCCCATCTACGAGCAGTACTTC
TRBD1	TRBJ1-2	.	TRBV19	21	CASTTEGGQFKPRQFSRGYTF	TGTGCCAGTACCACAGAGGGGGGACAGTTTAAGCCCCGTCAGTTCTCGCGTGGCTACACCTTC
TRBD1	TRBJ2-5	.	TRBV10-2	14	CASGRQGSQETQYF	TGCGCCAGCGGCCGACAGGGGAGTCAAGAGACCCAGTACTTC
.	TRBJ1-6	.	TRBV9	13	CASSVELPSPLHF	TGTGCCAGCAGCGTAGAGCTACCCTCACCCCTCCACTTT
TRBD2	TRBJ2-3	.	TRBV6-2/TRBV6-3	18	CASSYLLRGLAEDDTQYF	TGTGCCAGCAGTTACCTCCTTCGGGGACTAGCGGAAGATGATACGCAGTATTTT
.	TRBJ1-5	.	TRBV19	13	CASSYSRWQPQHF	TGTGCCAGTAGTTATTCCCGATGGCAGCCCCAGCATTTT
.	TRBJ1-1	.	TRBV4-2	13	CASSFDRNTEAFF	TGTGCCAGCAGCTTCGACAGGAACACTGAAGCTTTCTTT
TRBD1	TRBJ2-1	.	TRBV27	15	CASSLETGAYNEQFF	TGTGCCAGCAGTTTGGAGACAGGGGCCTACAATGAGCAGTTCTTC
TRBD1	TRBJ1-1	.	TRBV2	13	CASSYDRESEAFF	TGTGCCAGCAGTTACGACAGGGAGAGTGAAGCTTTCTTT
.	TRBJ1-1	.	TRBV6-4	13	CASSVERGREAFF	TGTGCCAGCAGTGTTGAGAGGGGAAGGGAAGCTTTCTTT
TRBD1	TRBJ1-4	.	TRBV27	14	CASSLGQGDEKLFF	TGTGCCAGCAGTTTAGGACAGGGGGACGAAAAACTGTTTTTT
TRBD1	TRBJ1-3	.	TRBV13	14	CASSSTGGGNTIYF	TGTGCCAGCAGCTCGACAGGGGGAGGAAACACCATATATTTT
.	TRBJ1-1	.	TRBV15	13	CATSRGVNTEAFF	TGTGCCACCAGCAGAGGTGTGAACACTGAAGCTTTCTTT
TRBD1	TRBJ2-2	.	TRBV7-2	16	CASSEDRVRDTGELFF	TGTGCCAGCAGCGAAGACAGGGTACGGGACACCGGGGAGCTGTTTTTT
TRBD1	TRBJ1-5	.	TRBV6-2/TRBV6-3	16	CASSYRPGQGLQPQHF	TGTGCCAGCAGTTACCGCCCGGGACAGGGATTGCAGCCCCAGCATTTT
.	TRBJ1-1	.	TRBV7-2	12	CAIAGWNTEAFF	TGTGCCATTGCTGGCTGGAACACTGAAGCTTTCTTT
TRBD2	TRBJ2-1	.	TRBV28	15	CASSLGAGAYNEQFF	TGTGCCAGCAGCCTAGGGGCGGGAGCCTACAATGAGCAGTTCTTC
TRBD1	TRBJ2-2	.	TRBV11-2	15	CASTEDRSNTGELFF	TGTGCCAGCACCGAGGACAGGTCGAACACCGGGGAGCTGTTTTTT
.	TRBJ1-1	.	TRBV20-1	13	CSASKGSATEAFF	TGCAGTGCTAGTAAGGGTTCGGCCACTGAAGCTTTCTTT
.	TRBJ2-7	once	TRBV6-1	15	CASSDSGRHPYEQYF	TGTGCCAGCAGTGATTCCGGAAGGCATCCCTACGAGCAGTACTTC
TRBD2	TRBJ2-1	.	TRBV28	15	CASKYSSGSYNEQFF	TGTGCCAGCAAGTATTCTAGCGGATCCTACAATGAGCAGTTCTTC
.	TRBJ2-7	.	TRBV11-3	14	CASSSRQGGNEQYF	TGTGCCAGCAGCTCCCGACAGGGAGGTAACGAGCAGTACTTC
.	TRBJ1-2	.	TRBV24-1	13	CATSAAGFYGYTF	TGTGCCACCAGTGCCGCAGGATTCTATGGCTACACCTTC
.	TRBJ2-2	.	TRBV6-2/TRBV6-3	15	CASSYSSGLGGELFF	TGTGCCAGCAGTTACTCGTCCGGGTTAGGCGGGGAGCTGTTTTTT
.	TRBJ1-1	.	TRBV6-6	14	CASSYSQGQAEAFF	TGTGCCAGCAGTTACTCCCAGGGGCAGGCTGAAGCTTTCTTT
.	TRBJ1-1	.	TRBV18	15	CASSLSGLPNTEAFF	TGTGCCAGCTCACTATCGGGACTTCCGAACACTGAAGCTTTCTTT
TRBD1	TRBJ1-1	once	TRBV12-5	15	CASGLVLGQGAEAFF	TGTGCTAGTGGTTTGGTTCTGGGACAGGGGGCTGAAGCTTTCTTT
.	TRBJ1-1	.	TRBV7-2	17	CASSLAQGMVVVTEAFF	TGTGCCAGCAGCTTAGCACAGGGTATGGTTGTCGTCACTGAAGCTTTCTTT
.	TRBJ1-2	few	TRBV10-1	12	CASRGQDYGYTF	TGCGCCAGCAGAGGCCAGGACTATGGCTACACCTTC
.	TRBJ2-3	.	TRBV5-4	18	CASSFSRPGSASTDTQYF	TGTGCCAGCAGCTTTTCCCGCCCCGGCAGCGCTAGCACAGATACGCAGTATTTT
.	TRBJ1-1	.	TRBV5-1	14	CASSLGSVNTEAFF	TGCGCCAGCAGCTTGGGGTCAGTGAACACTGAAGCTTTCTTT
TRBD2	TRBJ2-2	.	TRBV4-2	18	CASSQELAGAPGTGELFF	TGTGCCAGCAGCCAAGAGCTAGCGGGAGCCCCAGGGACCGGGGAGCTGTTTTTT